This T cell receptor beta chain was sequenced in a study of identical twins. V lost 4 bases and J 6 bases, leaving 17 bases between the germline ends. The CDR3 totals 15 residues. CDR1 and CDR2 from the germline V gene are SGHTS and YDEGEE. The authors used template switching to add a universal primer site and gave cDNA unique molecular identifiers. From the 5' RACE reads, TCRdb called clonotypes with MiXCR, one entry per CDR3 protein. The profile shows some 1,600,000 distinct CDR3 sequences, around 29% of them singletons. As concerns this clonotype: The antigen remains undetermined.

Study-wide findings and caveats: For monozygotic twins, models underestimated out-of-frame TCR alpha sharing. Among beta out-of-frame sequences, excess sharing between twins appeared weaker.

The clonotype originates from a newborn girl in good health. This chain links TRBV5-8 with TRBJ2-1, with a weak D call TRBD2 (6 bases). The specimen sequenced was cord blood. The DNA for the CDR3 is TGTGCCAGCAGCCAAAAGTGGACTACCAGCAATGAGCAGTTCTTC. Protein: CASSQKWTTSNEQFF.